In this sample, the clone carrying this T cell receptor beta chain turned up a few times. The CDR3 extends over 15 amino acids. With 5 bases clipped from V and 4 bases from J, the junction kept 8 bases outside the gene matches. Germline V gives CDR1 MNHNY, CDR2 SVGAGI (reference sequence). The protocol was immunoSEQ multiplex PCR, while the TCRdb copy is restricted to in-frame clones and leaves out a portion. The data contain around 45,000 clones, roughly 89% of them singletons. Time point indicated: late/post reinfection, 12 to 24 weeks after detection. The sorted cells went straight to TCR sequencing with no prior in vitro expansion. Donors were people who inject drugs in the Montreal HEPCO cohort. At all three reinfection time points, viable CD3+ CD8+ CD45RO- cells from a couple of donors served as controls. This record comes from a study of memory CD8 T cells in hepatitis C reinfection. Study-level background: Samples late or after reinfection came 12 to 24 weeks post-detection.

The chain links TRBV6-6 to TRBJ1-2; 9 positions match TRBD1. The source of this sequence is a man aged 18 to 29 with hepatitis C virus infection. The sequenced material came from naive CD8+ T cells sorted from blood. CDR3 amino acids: CASSPRDRELYGYTF. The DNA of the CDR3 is TGTGCCAGCAGTCCTCGGGACAGGGAACTCTATGGCTACACCTTC.